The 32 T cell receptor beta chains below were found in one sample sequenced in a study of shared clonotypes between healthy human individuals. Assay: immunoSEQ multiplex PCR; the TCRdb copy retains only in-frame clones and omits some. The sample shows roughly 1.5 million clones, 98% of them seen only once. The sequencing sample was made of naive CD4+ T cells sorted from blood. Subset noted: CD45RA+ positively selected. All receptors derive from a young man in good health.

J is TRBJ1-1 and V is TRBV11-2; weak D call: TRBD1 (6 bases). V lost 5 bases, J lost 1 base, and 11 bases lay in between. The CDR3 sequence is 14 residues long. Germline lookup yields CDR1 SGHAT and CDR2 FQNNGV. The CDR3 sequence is CASSQTGKNTEAFF. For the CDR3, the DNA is TGTGCCAGCAGCCAGACAGGAAAGAACACTGAAGCTTTCTTT.

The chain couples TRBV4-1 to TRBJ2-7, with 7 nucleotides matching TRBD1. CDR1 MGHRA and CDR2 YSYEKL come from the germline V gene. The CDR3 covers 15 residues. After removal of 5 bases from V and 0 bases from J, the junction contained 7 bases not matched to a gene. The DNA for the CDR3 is TGCGCCAGCAGCAAACTGACAGGGAACTCCTACGAGCAGTACTTC. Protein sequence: CASSKLTGNSYEQYF.

CDR3 in DNA: TGCGCCAGCAGCCAAGGGGGTAGCGGGAGGGGTCGCGAGCAGTACTTC. Protein product: CASSQGGSGRGREQYF. The V call is TRBV4-1, the J call TRBJ2-7; 11 positions agree with TRBD2. CDR3 length: 16 amino acids. Germline assignment: CDR1 MGHRA and CDR2 YSYEKL. V was pared by 1 base and J by 6 bases, with 8 bases of the junction left unmatched.

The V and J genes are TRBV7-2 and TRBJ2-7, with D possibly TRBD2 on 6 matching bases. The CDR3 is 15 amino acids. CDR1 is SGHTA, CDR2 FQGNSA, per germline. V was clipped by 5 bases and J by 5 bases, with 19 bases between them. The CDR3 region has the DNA TGTGCCAGCAGCGAGGCTAGCCCGGGAGCCCACGAGCAGTACTTC. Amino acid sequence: CASSEASPGAHEQYF. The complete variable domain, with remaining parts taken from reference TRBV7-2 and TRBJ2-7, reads GAGVSQSPSNKVTEKGKDVELRCDPISGHTALYWYRQSLGQGLEFLIYFQGNSAPDKSGLPSDRFSAERTGGSVSTLTIQRTQQEDSAVYLCASSEASPGAHEQYFGPGTRLTVT.

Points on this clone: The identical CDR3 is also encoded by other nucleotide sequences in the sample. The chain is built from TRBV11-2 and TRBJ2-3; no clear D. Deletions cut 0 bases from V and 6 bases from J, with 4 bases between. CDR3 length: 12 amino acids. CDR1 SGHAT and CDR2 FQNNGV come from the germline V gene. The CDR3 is CASSLDRDTQYF. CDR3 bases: TGTGCCAGCAGCTTAGATCGGGATACGCAGTATTTT.

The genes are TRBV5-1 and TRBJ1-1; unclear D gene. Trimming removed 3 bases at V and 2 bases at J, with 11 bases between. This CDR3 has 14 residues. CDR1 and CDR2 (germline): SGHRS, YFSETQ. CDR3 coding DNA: TGCGCCAGCAGCTCCCACCGACAAAACACTGAAGCTTTCTTT. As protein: CASSSHRQNTEAFF.

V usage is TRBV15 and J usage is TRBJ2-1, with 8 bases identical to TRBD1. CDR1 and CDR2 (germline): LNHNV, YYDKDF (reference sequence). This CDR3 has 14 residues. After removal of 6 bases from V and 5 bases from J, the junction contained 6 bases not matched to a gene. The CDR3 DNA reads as TGTGCCACCAGTACGGGACAGGTCAACAATGAGCAGTTCTTC. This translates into CATSTGQVNNEQFF.

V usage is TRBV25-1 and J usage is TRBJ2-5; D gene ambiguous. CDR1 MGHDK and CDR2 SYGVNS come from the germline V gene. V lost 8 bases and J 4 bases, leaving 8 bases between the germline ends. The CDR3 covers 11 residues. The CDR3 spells CASSGSETQYF. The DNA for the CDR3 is TGTGCCAGCTCTGGATCAGAGACCCAGTACTTC.

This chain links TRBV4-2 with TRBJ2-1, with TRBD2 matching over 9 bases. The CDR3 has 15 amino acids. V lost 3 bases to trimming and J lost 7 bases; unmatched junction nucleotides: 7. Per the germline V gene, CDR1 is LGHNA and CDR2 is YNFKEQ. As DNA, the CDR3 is TGTGCCAGCAGCCAGCGGGAGGGCCTCCCTAATGAGCAGTTCTTC. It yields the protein CASSQREGLPNEQFF.

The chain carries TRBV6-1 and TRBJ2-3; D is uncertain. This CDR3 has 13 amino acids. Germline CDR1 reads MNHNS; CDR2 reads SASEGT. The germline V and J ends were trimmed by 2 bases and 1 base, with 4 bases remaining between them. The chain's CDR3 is CASSEYRTDTQYF. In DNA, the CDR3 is TGTGCCAGCAGTGAATACCGCACAGATACGCAGTATTTT.

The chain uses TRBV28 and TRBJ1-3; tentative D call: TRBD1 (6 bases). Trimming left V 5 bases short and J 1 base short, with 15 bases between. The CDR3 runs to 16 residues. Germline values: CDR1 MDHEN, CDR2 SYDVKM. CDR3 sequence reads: CASSPGGQTSGNTIYF. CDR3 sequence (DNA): TGTGCCAGCAGTCCCGGAGGACAGACGTCTGGAAACACCATATATTTT. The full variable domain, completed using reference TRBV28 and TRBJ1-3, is DVKVTQSSRYLVKRTGEKVFLECVQDMDHENMFWYRQDPGLGLRLIYFSYDVKMKEKGDIPEGYSVSREKKERFSLILESASTNQTSMYLCASSPGGQTSGNTIYFGEGSWLTVV.

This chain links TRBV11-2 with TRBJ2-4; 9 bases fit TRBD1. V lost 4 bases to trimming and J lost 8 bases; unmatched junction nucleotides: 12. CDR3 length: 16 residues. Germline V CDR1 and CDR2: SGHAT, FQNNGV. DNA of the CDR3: TGTGCCAGCAGCTCGTACCGGGACAGGGAGTGGTACATTCAGTACTTC. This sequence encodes CASSSYRDREWYIQYF.

The CDR3 coding sequence is TGTGCCAGCAGTGTCCGGATTGGGGGTCGAGAGACCCAGTACTTC. Translating it yields CASSVRIGGRETQYF. The chain is built from TRBV27 and TRBJ2-5; D tentatively reads TRBD1 or TRBD2 (5 bases each). Trimming stripped 5 bases from V and 4 bases from J, with 17 bases between. CDR3 length: 15 residues. CDR1 and CDR2 from the germline V gene are MNHEY and SMNVEV (reference sequence).

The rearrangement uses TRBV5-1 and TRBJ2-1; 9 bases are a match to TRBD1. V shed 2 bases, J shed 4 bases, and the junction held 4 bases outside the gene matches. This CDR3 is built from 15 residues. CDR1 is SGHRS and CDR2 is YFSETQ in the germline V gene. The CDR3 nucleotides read TGCGCCAGCAGCTTTGTGACAGGGGGATACAATGAGCAGTTCTTC. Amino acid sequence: CASSFVTGGYNEQFF.

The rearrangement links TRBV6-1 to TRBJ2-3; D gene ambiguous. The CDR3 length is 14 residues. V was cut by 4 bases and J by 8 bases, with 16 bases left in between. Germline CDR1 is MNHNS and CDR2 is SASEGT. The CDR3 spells CASSVGQLLGTQYF. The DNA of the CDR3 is TGTGCCAGCAGTGTGGGCCAGCTCCTTGGTACGCAGTATTTT.

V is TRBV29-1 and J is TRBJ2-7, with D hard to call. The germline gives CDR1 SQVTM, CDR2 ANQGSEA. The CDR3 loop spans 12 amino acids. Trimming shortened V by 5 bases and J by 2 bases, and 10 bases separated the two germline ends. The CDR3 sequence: CSVRASAYEQYF. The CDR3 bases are TGCAGCGTTAGGGCTTCTGCCTACGAGCAGTACTTC.

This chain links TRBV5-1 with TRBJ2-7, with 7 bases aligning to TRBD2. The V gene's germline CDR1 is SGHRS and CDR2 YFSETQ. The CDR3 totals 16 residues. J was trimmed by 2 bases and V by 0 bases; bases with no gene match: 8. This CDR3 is CASSLALTSAAYEQYF. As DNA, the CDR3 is TGCGCCAGCAGCTTGGCCCTAACTAGCGCGGCCTACGAGCAGTACTTC.

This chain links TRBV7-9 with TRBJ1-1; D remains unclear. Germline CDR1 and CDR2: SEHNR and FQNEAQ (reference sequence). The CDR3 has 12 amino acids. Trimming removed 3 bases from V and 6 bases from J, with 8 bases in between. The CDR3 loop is CASSFVEAEAFF. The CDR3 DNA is TGTGCCAGCAGCTTTGTGGAAGCTGAAGCTTTCTTT.

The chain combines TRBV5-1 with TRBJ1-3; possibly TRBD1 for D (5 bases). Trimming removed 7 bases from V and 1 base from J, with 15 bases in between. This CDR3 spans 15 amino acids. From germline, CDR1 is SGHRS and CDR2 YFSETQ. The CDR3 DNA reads TGCGCCAGCCGAAGGGACGGGTTATCTGGAAACACCATATATTTT. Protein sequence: CASRRDGLSGNTIYF.

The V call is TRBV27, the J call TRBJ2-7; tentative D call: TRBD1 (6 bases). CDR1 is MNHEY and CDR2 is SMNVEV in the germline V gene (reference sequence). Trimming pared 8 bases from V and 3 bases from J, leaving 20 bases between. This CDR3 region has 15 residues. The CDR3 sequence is CASASYGGAGYEQYF. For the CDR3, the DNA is TGTGCCAGCGCTTCTTATGGGGGCGCGGGCTACGAGCAGTACTTC.

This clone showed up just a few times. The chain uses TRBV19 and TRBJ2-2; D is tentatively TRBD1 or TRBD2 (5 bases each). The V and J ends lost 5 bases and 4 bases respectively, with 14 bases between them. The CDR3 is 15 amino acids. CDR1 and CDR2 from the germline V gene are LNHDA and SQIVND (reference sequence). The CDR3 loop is CASSGTADTTGELFF. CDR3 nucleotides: TGTGCCAGTAGTGGGACCGCGGATACCACCGGGGAGCTGTTTTTT.

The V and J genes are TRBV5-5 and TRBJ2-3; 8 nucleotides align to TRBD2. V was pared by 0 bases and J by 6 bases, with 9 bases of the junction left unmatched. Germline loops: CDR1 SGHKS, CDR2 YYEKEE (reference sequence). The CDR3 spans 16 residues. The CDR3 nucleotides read TGTGCCAGCAGCTTGGGCCCGGGACTAGAAACGGATACGCAGTATTTT. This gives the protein CASSLGPGLETDTQYF.

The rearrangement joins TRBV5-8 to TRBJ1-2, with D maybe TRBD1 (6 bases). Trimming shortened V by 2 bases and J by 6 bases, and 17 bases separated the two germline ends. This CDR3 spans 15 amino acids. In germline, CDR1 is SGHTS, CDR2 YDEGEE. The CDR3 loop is CASSLRGRGSDGYTF. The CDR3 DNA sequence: TGTGCCAGCAGCTTACGTGGCAGGGGTAGTGATGGCTACACCTTC.

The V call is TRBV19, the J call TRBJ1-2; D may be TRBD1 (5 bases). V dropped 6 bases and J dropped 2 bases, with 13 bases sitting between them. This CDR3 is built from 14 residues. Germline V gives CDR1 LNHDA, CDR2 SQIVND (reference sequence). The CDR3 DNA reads TGTGCCAGTAGCCAAACCGCAGGGAACTATGGCTACACCTTC. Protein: CASSQTAGNYGYTF.

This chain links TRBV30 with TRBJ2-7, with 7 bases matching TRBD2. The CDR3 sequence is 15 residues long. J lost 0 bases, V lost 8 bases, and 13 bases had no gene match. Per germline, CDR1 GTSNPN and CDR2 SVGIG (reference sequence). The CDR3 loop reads CAGKFGSGHSYEQYF. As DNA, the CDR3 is TGTGCCGGAAAGTTCGGTAGCGGGCACTCCTACGAGCAGTACTTC.

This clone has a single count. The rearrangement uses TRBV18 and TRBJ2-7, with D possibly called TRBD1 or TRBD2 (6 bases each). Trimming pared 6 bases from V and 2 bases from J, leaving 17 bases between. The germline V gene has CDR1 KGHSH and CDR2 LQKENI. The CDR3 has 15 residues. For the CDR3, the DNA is TGTGCCAGCTCCCAAGAAGGGGGGAGAACCTACGAGCAGTACTTC. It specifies CASSQEGGRTYEQYF.

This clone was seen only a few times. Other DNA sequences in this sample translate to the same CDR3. In nucleotides, the CDR3 is TGTGCCAGCAGTTCTGGGACTAGCGGAAACTACGAGCAGTACTTC. It specifies CASSSGTSGNYEQYF. The V and J genes are TRBV5-4 and TRBJ2-7; 11 bases agree with TRBD2. Trimming removed 5 bases from V and 3 bases from J; junction bases left unmatched: 7. The germline gives CDR1 SGHNT, CDR2 YYREEE (reference sequence). CDR3 size: 15 residues.

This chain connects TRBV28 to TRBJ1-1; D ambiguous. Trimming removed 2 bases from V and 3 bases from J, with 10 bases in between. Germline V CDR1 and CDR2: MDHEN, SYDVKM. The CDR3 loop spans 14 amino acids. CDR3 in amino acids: CASSLRPGDTEAFF. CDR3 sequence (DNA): TGTGCCAGCAGTTTAAGACCCGGGGACACTGAAGCTTTCTTT.

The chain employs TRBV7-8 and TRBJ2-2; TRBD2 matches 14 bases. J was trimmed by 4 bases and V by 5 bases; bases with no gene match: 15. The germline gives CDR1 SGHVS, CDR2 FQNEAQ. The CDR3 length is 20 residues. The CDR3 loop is CASSLQSGTSGRSSTGELFF. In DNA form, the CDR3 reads TGTGCCAGCAGCCTCCAATCCGGGACTAGCGGGAGATCTAGCACCGGGGAGCTGTTTTTT.

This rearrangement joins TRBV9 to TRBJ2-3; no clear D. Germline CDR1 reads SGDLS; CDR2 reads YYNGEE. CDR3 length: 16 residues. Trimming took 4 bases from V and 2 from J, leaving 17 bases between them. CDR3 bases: TGTGCCAGCAGCTCGCACACGTCTAGGACCACAGATACGCAGTATTTT. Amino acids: CASSSHTSRTTDTQYF.

The CDR3 region has the DNA TGTGCCATCAACCTAGCGGGAGGGCCTGACAATGAGCAGTTCTTC. Translation gives CAINLAGGPDNEQFF. J is TRBJ2-1 and V is TRBV10-3; TRBD2 aligns across 12 bases. With 7 bases clipped from V and 5 bases from J, the junction kept 6 bases outside the gene matches. Germline CDR1 is ENHRY and CDR2 is SYGVKD. The CDR3 consists of 15 residues.

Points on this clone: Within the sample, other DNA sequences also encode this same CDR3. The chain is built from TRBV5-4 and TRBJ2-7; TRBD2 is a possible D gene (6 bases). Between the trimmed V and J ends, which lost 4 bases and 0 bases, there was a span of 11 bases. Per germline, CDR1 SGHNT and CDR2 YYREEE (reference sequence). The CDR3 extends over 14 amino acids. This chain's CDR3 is CASSRDSSSYEQYF. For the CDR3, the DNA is TGTGCCAGCAGCCGGGACTCCAGCTCCTACGAGCAGTACTTC.